This T cell receptor beta chain was identified in a study of OX40 agonist ivuxolimab in advanced cancers. Study-level points and caveats: By week 6 at 0.1 to 3.0 mg/kg, blood CD4+ and CD8+ T cells had expanded clonally.

Sequencing was performed with immunoSEQ multiplex PCR; in TCRdb, only in-frame clones are kept and a portion is missing. Counted here are 65,000 to 80,000 clones, approximately 89% occurring once; the ten biggest clones make up around 0.4%. The CDR3 consists of 17 residues. V lost 6 bases and J lost 5; bases outside the gene matches: 8. The V gene's germline CDR1 is LNHNV and CDR2 YYDKDF (reference sequence). This clone was seen just once. Its specificity is not known. The receptor's source is an adult with an advanced solid tumor such as melanoma, head and neck, liver or kidney cancer. This rearrangement joins TRBV15 to TRBJ2-3; 16 positions match TRBD2. The sequenced sample was CD4+ or CD8+ T cells sorted from blood, obtained in a trial of the OX40 agonist ivuxolimab. The CDR3 bases are TGTGCCACCAGAGCGGGACTAGCGGGAGGGCCGAAAGATACGCAGTATTTT. The encoded protein is CATRAGLAGGPKDTQYF.